The 19 T cell receptor beta chains listed next were all sequenced from one sample in a study of T-cell memory formation after mild COVID-19. MiXCR, run by TCRdb on the 5' RACE reads, gives a single entry per CDR3 protein. The sample gives 540,000 or so distinct CDR3 sequences, around 21% of which show up once; about an eighth is in the top ten. The specimen sequenced was PBMCs or a T cell subset sorted from them (not recorded which). These receptors all come from an adult woman who had mild COVID-19 (a few samples of this study predate the infection). Cell type and time point are not known.

This clonotype was observed a single time. V and J are TRBV4-1 and TRBJ1-6; 8 bases are shared with TRBD1. The CDR3 covers 15 residues. From germline, CDR1 is MGHRA and CDR2 YSYEKL. The V gene end was trimmed by 2 bases and the J gene end by 5 bases; junction bases not matched to a gene: 2. CDR3 sequence (DNA): TGCGCCAGCAGCCAACCGGACAGGGATAATTCACCCCTCCACTTT. Its protein is CASSQPDRDNSPLHF.

This chain uses TRBV7-6 with TRBJ2-3; the match to TRBD2 covers 14 bases. Losses at the gene ends were 4 bases for V and 2 bases for J; bases not matched to a gene: 8. This CDR3 contains 18 residues. The germline V gene has CDR1 SGHVS and CDR2 FNYEAQ. The CDR3 DNA sequence: TGTGCCAGCAGCTCGGGACTAGCGGGAGTAGAGTTCACAGATACGCAGTATTTT. Encoded protein: CASSSGLAGVEFTDTQYF.

The V and J genes are TRBV7-2 and TRBJ2-1; 11 bases match TRBD2. Trimming cost V 4 bases and J 12 bases; bases outside gene matches: 17. Germline V CDR1 and CDR2: SGHTA, FQGNSA. The CDR3 sequence is 17 residues long. The DNA of the CDR3 is TGTGCCAGCAGCTCCACCCTAGGGGGACTAGCGGTGCTAGGGCAGTTCTTC. It codes for CASSSTLGGLAVLGQFF. The entire variable domain, with the rest obtained from reference TRBV7-2 and TRBJ2-1, is as follows: GAGVSQSPSNKVTEKGKDVELRCDPISGHTALYWYRQSLGQGLEFLIYFQGNSAPDKSGLPSDRFSAERTGGSVSTLTIQRTQQEDSAVYLCASSSTLGGLAVLGQFFGPGTRLTVL.

The chain is built from TRBV5-1 and TRBJ2-6; possible D gene TRBD1, 6 bases. Trimming shortened V by 5 bases and J by 0 bases, and 15 bases separated the two germline ends. From germline, CDR1 is SGHRS and CDR2 YFSETQ. The length of the CDR3 is 17 residues. The CDR3: CASRRQAPVSGANVLTF. CDR3 DNA sequence: TGCGCCAGCAGAAGACAGGCGCCGGTCTCTGGGGCCAACGTCCTGACTTTC.

V and J are TRBV7-3 and TRBJ2-5; no reliable D call. Germline assignment: CDR1 SGHTA and CDR2 FQGTGA. CDR3 length: 13 residues. Trimming left V 2 bases short and J 2 bases short, with 6 bases between. The CDR3 region has the DNA TGTGCCAGCAGCTTATACGCACAAGAGACCCAGTACTTC. This gives the protein CASSLYAQETQYF.

The chain is built from TRBV27 and TRBJ2-7; D is unresolved. CDR1 and CDR2 (germline): MNHEY, SMNVEV (reference sequence). With 2 bases removed from V and 3 bases from J, the gap between germline ends came to 8 bases. This CDR3 spans 13 amino acids. In DNA, the CDR3 is TGTGCCAGCAGTTTACGGAGTTTCTACGAGCAGTACTTC. This sequence encodes CASSLRSFYEQYF.

The chain couples TRBV7-9 to TRBJ2-7; a possible D gene is TRBD1 (5 bases). Trimming shortened V by 4 bases and J by 0 bases, and 10 bases separated the two germline ends. The germline V gene has CDR1 SEHNR and CDR2 FQNEAQ (reference sequence). This CDR3 has 14 residues. CDR3 region: CASSYDQGSYEQYF. DNA for the CDR3: TGTGCCAGCAGCTACGACCAGGGCTCCTACGAGCAGTACTTC.

The rearrangement joins TRBV5-1 to TRBJ2-1, with D perhaps matching TRBD1 (6 bases). Germline CDR1 reads SGHRS; CDR2 reads YFSETQ. CDR3 length: 18 residues. The ends were cut back, 8 bases at V and 0 bases at J, with 24 bases in the middle. CDR3: CASSRPLDRSSSYNEQFF. CDR3 coding DNA: TGCGCCAGTTCTCGTCCTTTAGACAGGTCCAGCTCCTACAATGAGCAGTTCTTC.

This clonotype was seen more than once but under ten times. The J gene is TRBJ1-5, the V gene TRBV5-8; possible D gene TRBD1, 6 bases. This CDR3 is 14 amino acids long. V lost 2 bases and J lost 6, with 12 bases in between. Germline CDR1 reads SGHTS; CDR2 reads YDEGEE. The CDR3 bases are TGTGCCAGCAGCTTCACAGGGTTGGGTCAGCCCCAGCATTTT. Amino acid sequence: CASSFTGLGQPQHF.

On this clonotype: A read error may produce the germline difference seen at one junction end. The chain links TRBV12-3 or TRBV12-4 to TRBJ2-5; possible D gene TRBD2, 6 bases. The CDR3 spans 13 residues. CDR3 amino acids: CASSFTSSETQYF. In nucleotides, the CDR3 is TGTGCAAGCAGTTTTACTAGCTCGGAGACCCAGTACTTC.

J is TRBJ2-7 and V is TRBV12-3 or TRBV12-4; possible D gene TRBD2, 5 bases. The CDR3 extends over 15 amino acids. The V end was cut by 5 bases, the J end by 0 bases, with 14 bases between. CDR3 sequence: CASSPPAENSYEQYF. For the CDR3, the DNA is TGTGCCAGCAGTCCCCCAGCGGAGAACTCCTACGAGCAGTACTTC.

A few counts support this clonotype. The V gene is TRBV7-9, the J gene TRBJ2-7, with 11 bases that match TRBD1. Germline values: CDR1 SEHNR, CDR2 FQNEAQ (reference sequence). This CDR3 contains 15 residues. V lost 5 bases and J lost 2; bases outside the gene matches: 5. The DNA for the CDR3 is TGTGCCAGCAGCGCTCCGGGACAGGGGGCCTACGAGCAGTACTTC. As protein: CASSAPGQGAYEQYF. Using reference TRBV7-9 and TRBJ2-7 for the parts outside the CDR3, the full variable domain is DTGVSQNPRHKITKRGQNVTFRCDPISEHNRLYWYRQTLGQGPEFLTYFQNEAQLEKSRLLSDRFSAERPKGSFSTLEIQRTEQGDSAMYLCASSAPGQGAYEQYFGPGTRLTVT.

This clonotype was observed a few times. The chain has TRBV5-6 and TRBJ1-2; D is unclear. The CDR3 length is 13 residues. V dropped 1 base and J dropped 5 bases, with 9 bases sitting between them. Germline values: CDR1 SGHDT, CDR2 YYEEEE. CDR3 coding DNA: TGTGCCAGCAGCTTGCAACCCGTTTATGGCTACACCTTC. This gives the protein CASSLQPVYGYTF.

V and J are TRBV14 and TRBJ2-1, with 9 bases that match TRBD2. V shed 1 base, J shed 9 bases, and the junction held 4 bases outside the gene matches. Germline V gives CDR1 SGHDN, CDR2 FVKESK. This CDR3 has 14 amino acids. The CDR3 reads CASSQVGLAIEQFF. CDR3 DNA sequence: TGTGCCAGCAGCCAAGTGGGACTAGCTATTGAGCAGTTCTTC. Filled out from reference TRBV14 and TRBJ2-1, the complete variable domain reads EAGVTQFPSHSVIEKGQTVTLRCDPISGHDNLYWYRRVMGKEIKFLLHFVKESKQDESGMPNNRFLAERTGGTYSTLKVQPAELEDSGVYFCASSQVGLAIEQFFGPGTRLTVL.

This clonotype has a handful of counts. The rearrangement links TRBV18 to TRBJ1-1, with TRBD1 matching 8 bases. The V and J ends lost 3 bases and 5 bases, in that order; junction bases with no gene match: 8. The CDR3 contains 15 residues. The germline gives CDR1 KGHSH, CDR2 LQKENI. The CDR3 nucleotides are TGTGCCAGCTCACCCTTGGACAGGGTAGGGACTGAAGCTTTCTTT. Translating gives CASSPLDRVGTEAFF.

This clonotype was detected only a few times. The chain combines TRBV7-9 with TRBJ2-2; 8 bases are shared with TRBD1. CDR3 size: 17 residues. V was pared by 2 bases and J by 3 bases, with 8 bases of the junction left unmatched. Looked up from germline, CDR1 is SEHNR and CDR2 is FQNEAQ (reference sequence). DNA for the CDR3: TGTGCCAGCAGCTTACCCACGACAGGGGTCTACACCGGGGAGCTGTTTTTT. Amino acids: CASSLPTTGVYTGELFF.

The rearrangement links TRBV7-9 to TRBJ2-1; a weak D match, TRBD1 (6 bases). Germline V gene sequence: CDR1 SEHNR, CDR2 FQNEAQ (reference sequence). V gave up 4 bases and J gave up 1 base, with 11 bases separating them. This CDR3 is 15 amino acids long. This CDR3 is CASSSGVPSYNEQFF. CDR3 nucleotides: TGTGCCAGCAGCTCAGGGGTCCCGTCCTACAATGAGCAGTTCTTC.

The gene calls are TRBV12-3 or TRBV12-4 and TRBJ1-1; the D gene is possibly TRBD1 (5 bases). The ends were cut back, 6 bases at V and 1 base at J, with 18 bases in the middle. The CDR3 has 16 residues. CDR3 region: CASSPEQGTRNTEAFF. CDR3 sequence (DNA): TGTGCCAGCAGCCCTGAACAAGGGACTAGGAACACTGAAGCTTTCTTT.

This clonotype has only a few counts. The gene calls are TRBV6-5 and TRBJ2-7; 7 nucleotides match TRBD1. Germline V gives CDR1 MNHEY, CDR2 SVGAGI. The V and J ends lost 5 bases and 4 bases, in that order; junction bases with no gene match: 8. The CDR3 is 14 amino acids. The DNA for the CDR3 is TGTGCCAGCAGTAAATATGGGACAGTATACGAGCAGTACTTC. Its translation: CASSKYGTVYEQYF.